This T cell receptor (beta chain) was captured by sequencing in a study of blood T cell repertoires in COVID-19. The overall study: Samples of COVID-19 (acute and convalescent) were obtained from the United States, Italy and Spain. Sample material is recorded as cDNA or gDNA derived from T cells, B-cell-depleted T cells, or PBMCs.

In the source study's methods: From reference gene primer amplification, estimates of nucleated cell counts were derived. Only in-frame clones appear in the TCRdb table, and some are missing; sequencing was by immunoSEQ multiplex PCR. The D gene and trimming were derived from the DNA, and the V and J assignments and clone size from that table. The sample shows fewer than 30,000 clones, approximately 80% of them seen only once. The V end lost 1 base, the J end lost 7 bases, and 16 bases lay between the germline ends. CDR1 SGHTA and CDR2 FQGNSA come from the germline V gene. The CDR3 sequence is 16 residues long. This clone was counted between two and nine times.

J is TRBJ2-2 and V is TRBV7-2, with D possibly being TRBD2 (5 bases). Sequences were obtained from peripheral blood. The sequence was collected from a human donor in a cohort sampled during active COVID-19. Here the CDR3 reads CASSLVSGSMVGELFF. As DNA, the CDR3 is TGTGCCAGCAGCTTAGTGTCGGGGAGCATGGTCGGGGAGCTGTTTTTT.